The clone carrying this T cell receptor (beta chain) occurred once. Time point noted: after trial treatment. Treatment denoted: LDRT plus nivolumab, ipilimumab, low-dose cyclophosphamide and aspirin (RACIN trial). Advanced solid tumors lacking tumor-infiltrating lymphocytes characterized eligible patients. The V end lost 1 base, the J end lost 1 base, and 11 bases lay between the germline ends. CDR1 is SGHDN and CDR2 is FVKESK in the germline V gene. This CDR3 spans 15 amino acids. Both TCRalpha and TCRbeta chains were reverse transcribed with V-gene-specific primers. TCR amplification involved 20 PCR cycles with a constant-region primer and V-primer adapter. MiXCR, applied by TCRdb to the reads, yields one record per CDR3 protein. The table shows nearly 60,000 distinct CDR3 sequences, with about 25% occurring only once. These data originate in a study of low-dose radiotherapy and immunotherapy resistance in tumors.

The starting material was PBMCs, obtained after low-dose radiotherapy plus immunotherapy. The sequence came from a male donor with prostate cancer. The gene calls are TRBV14 and TRBJ2-7; the D is unclear. In nucleotides, the CDR3 is TGTGCCAGCAGCCAAGTCGGGTCCCGATCCTACGAGCAGTACTTC. Encoded protein: CASSQVGSRSYEQYF.